Presented here are 10 T cell receptor beta chains from one specimen sequenced in a study of T cell repertoires in cytomegalovirus infection. A single record per CDR3 protein comes from TCRdb applying MiXCR to the reads. There are around 530,000 distinct CDR3 sequences in the sample; more than 25% occur only once, and about 13% lies in the top ten. The material sequenced was PBMCs. These receptors were obtained from a human donor in good health (CMV status not recorded). Some clones in this sample may be carry-over from other donors' samples.

This clonotype was counted many times. V gene TRBV7-2 combines with J gene TRBJ2-3; D unresolved. V was cut by 3 bases and J by 4 bases, with 5 bases left in between. CDR3 length: 12 residues. Germline values: CDR1 SGHTA, CDR2 FQGNSA. CDR3 nucleotides: TGTGCCAGCAGCTTTAGGGCAGATACGCAGTATTTT. Its translation: CASSFRADTQYF.

CDR3 DNA sequence: TGTGCCAGCAGCTTTAGCGGGAGGGCTGACAATGAGCAGTTCTTC. It yields the protein CASSFSGRADNEQFF. The V call is TRBV7-8, the J call TRBJ2-1; 11 positions match TRBD2. The CDR3 sequence is 15 residues long. Germline V gene data show CDR1 as SGHVS and CDR2 as FQNEAQ. The V gene end was trimmed by 3 bases and the J gene end by 5 bases; junction bases not matched to a gene: 3.

This clonotype was found many times. This sequence joins TRBV7-2 and TRBJ2-5; D not certain. This CDR3 contains 15 residues. From germline, CDR1 is SGHTA and CDR2 FQGNSA. Trimming shortened V by 1 base and J by 4 bases, and 13 bases separated the two germline ends. The CDR3 sequence is CASSLDKGRTETQYF. The DNA of the CDR3 is TGTGCCAGCAGCTTAGACAAGGGAAGGACAGAGACCCAGTACTTC.

This clonotype turned up a few times. The chain uses TRBV24-1 and TRBJ1-5; D not certain. Germline-derived CDR1 and CDR2 are KGHDR and SFDVKD. The CDR3 is 14 amino acids. V was shortened by 4 bases and J by 3 bases, with 9 bases between the two germline ends. The CDR3 DNA sequence: TGTGCCACCAGTGAGGCCAAGACCAATCAGCCCCAGCATTTT. Its translation is CATSEAKTNQPQHF.

The table lists this clonotype with a few counts. The gene calls are TRBV28 and TRBJ2-2, with 10 nucleotides matching TRBD2. The CDR3 spans 14 residues. Germline CDR1 and CDR2: MDHEN and SYDVKM. V was pared by 8 bases and J by 5 bases, with 5 bases of the junction left unmatched. CDR3: CASLAGDRTGELFF. The CDR3, as DNA: TGTGCCAGCCTAGCGGGAGATCGAACCGGGGAGCTGTTTTTT.

V is TRBV6-1 and J is TRBJ1-2, with D perhaps matching TRBD1 (5 bases). Germline CDR1 and CDR2: MNHNS and SASEGT. CDR3 length equals 14 residues. Trimming left V 1 base short and J 8 bases short, with 14 bases between. Here the CDR3 DNA reads TGTGCCAGCAGTGAAGTTGGGGGGTTAAGAGGCTACACCTTC. Protein sequence: CASSEVGGLRGYTF.

V and J are TRBV28 and TRBJ1-2; tentatively, D is TRBD1 (5 bases). The germline V gene has CDR1 MDHEN and CDR2 SYDVKM. The CDR3 runs 14 residues. Trimming took 5 bases from V and 8 from J, leaving 18 bases between them. CDR3: CASSAGTSPEGYTF. Here the CDR3 DNA reads TGTGCCAGCAGTGCCGGGACGTCCCCGGAGGGCTACACCTTC.

To note about this clonotype: The junction departs from germline at one end; a sequencing error may be responsible. The chain carries TRBV7-8 and TRBJ2-7; TRBD2 aligns across 8 bases. The CDR3 consists of 14 residues. In germline, CDR1 is SGHVS, CDR2 FQNEAQ. This CDR3 is CASSPRTSSSPRNF. The CDR3 DNA follows: TGTGCCAGCAGCCCTAGGACTAGCTCCTCCCCGCGAAACTTC.

V and J are TRBV4-2 and TRBJ2-1, with 7 bases lining up with TRBD2. The length of the CDR3 is 16 residues. With V trimmed by 1 base and J by 6 bases, 9 bases remained unmatched. CDR1 is LGHNA and CDR2 is YNFKEQ in the germline V gene. The CDR3 nucleotides are TGTGCCAGCAGCCAAGTTGAGGGAGGGTGGAGCAATGAGCAGTTCTTC. It yields the protein CASSQVEGGWSNEQFF.

This clonotype was seen ten or more times. This rearrangement joins TRBV7-2 to TRBJ1-4; 7 nucleotides align to TRBD1. CDR1 is SGHTA and CDR2 is FQGNSA in the germline V gene. After removal of 5 bases from V and 14 bases from J, the junction contained 11 bases not matched to a gene. The CDR3 is 13 amino acids. The CDR3 region has the DNA TGTGCCAGCAGCCCAGTAAGGACAGGTGGTCTGTTTTTT. Translating gives CASSPVRTGGLFF. The full variable domain, completed using reference TRBV7-2 and TRBJ1-4, is GAGVSQSPSNKVTEKGKDVELRCDPISGHTALYWYRQSLGQGLEFLIYFQGNSAPDKSGLPSDRFSAERTGGSVSTLTIQRTQQEDSAVYLCASSPVRTGGLFFGSGTQLSVL.